The 17 T cell receptor beta chains reported below all come from one sample, sequenced in a study of cytomegalovirus exposure and HLA in healthy donors. Use of 60 Vbeta and 13 Jbeta primers characterized the PCR. The method was immunoSEQ multiplex PCR; TCRdb's version includes in-frame clones alone and lacks a portion of them. Of roughly 200,000 clones listed, roughly 80% are singletons. The sample was PBMCs. The receptors shown here come from a woman between 25 and 40 years old in good health and CMV-seropositive.

The chain uses TRBV6-5 and TRBJ2-7, with 8 bases aligning to TRBD1. V shed 6 bases, J shed 3 bases, and the junction held 10 bases outside the gene matches. The CDR3 length is 15 residues. CDR1 is MNHEY, CDR2 SVGAGI, per germline. CDR3 in amino acids: CASRETGGINYEQYF. The DNA for the CDR3 is TGTGCCAGCAGGGAAACAGGGGGAATAAACTACGAGCAGTACTTC.

The chain links TRBV7-2 to TRBJ2-7, with 8 bases matching TRBD2. With V trimmed by 1 base and J by 2 bases, 7 bases remained unmatched. Germline-derived CDR1 and CDR2 are SGHTA and FQGNSA. The CDR3 contains 16 residues. CDR3 DNA sequence: TGTGCCAGCAGCTTAGGTGGGCGGGGGGTTACCTACGAGCAGTACTTC. It yields the protein CASSLGGRGVTYEQYF.

V gene TRBV18 combines with J gene TRBJ1-1; TRBD1 aligns across 7 bases. In germline, CDR1 is KGHSH, CDR2 LQKENI. This CDR3 has 14 amino acids. The V and J ends lost 5 bases and 7 bases, in that order; junction bases with no gene match: 10. The DNA of the CDR3 is TGTGCCAGCTCAGGATTGACAGGGTTTGATGAAGCTTTCTTT. This translates into CASSGLTGFDEAFF.

The chain joins TRBV7-9 to TRBJ1-1; TRBD1 agrees at 8 bases. The CDR3 spans 14 residues. Germline-derived CDR1 and CDR2 are SEHNR and FQNEAQ (reference sequence). J lost 4 bases, V lost 5 bases, and 6 bases had no gene match. CDR3 in DNA: TGTGCCAGCAGCCGCGGACAGGGAGGCACTGAAGCTTTCTTT. Amino acid sequence: CASSRGQGGTEAFF.

The chain couples TRBV6-8 to TRBJ2-2, with 8 bases fitting TRBD2. From germline, CDR1 is MNHGY and CDR2 SAAAGT. The CDR3 is made up of 14 amino acids. Trimming cost V 9 bases and J 3 bases; bases outside gene matches: 6. The CDR3 is CASRSGMDTGELFF. In DNA, the CDR3 is TGTGCCAGTCGTAGCGGGATGGACACCGGGGAGCTGTTTTTT.

The chain couples TRBV6-5 to TRBJ2-7; D is perhaps TRBD1 (6 bases). The CDR3 sequence is 15 residues long. The V gene lost 2 bases and the J gene lost 3 bases, with 14 bases spanning the gap. CDR1 and CDR2 from the germline V gene are MNHEY and SVGAGI. CDR3 DNA: TGTGCCAGCAGTTACCGGGACAAAGGAGGCTACGAGCAGTACTTC. It yields the protein CASSYRDKGGYEQYF.

The chain uses TRBV28 and TRBJ2-7, with 11 bases identical to TRBD2. J lost 0 bases, V lost 6 bases, and 4 bases had no gene match. The CDR3 covers 15 residues. The germline CDR1 and CDR2 sequences are MDHEN and SYDVKM. The CDR3 DNA reads as TGTGCCAGCAGCCTAGCGGGAGGCCTCTCCTACGAGCAGTACTTC. This sequence encodes CASSLAGGLSYEQYF.

The CDR3 coding sequence is TGTGCCAGCAGCTATGAGTCGAACACTGAAGCTTTCTTT. Its translation: CASSYESNTEAFF. The chain recombines TRBV2 with TRBJ1-1; D ambiguous. CDR3 size: 13 residues. The V end lost 6 bases, the J end lost 1 base, and 9 bases lay between the germline ends. The germline gives CDR1 SNHLY, CDR2 FYNNEI.

This chain uses TRBV5-6 with TRBJ1-2; no reliable D call. Trimming removed 3 bases at V and 8 bases at J, with 8 bases between. This CDR3 spans 11 amino acids. Looked up from germline, CDR1 is SGHDT and CDR2 is YYEEEE. In DNA form, the CDR3 reads TGTGCCAGCAGCTACAACAGCGGCTACACCTTC. Its protein product is CASSYNSGYTF.

The rearrangement joins TRBV30 to TRBJ1-2; the D is unclear. Germline assignment: CDR1 GTSNPN and CDR2 SVGIG (reference sequence). The CDR3 sequence is 13 residues long. V lost 2 bases to trimming and J lost 4 bases, with 11 bases between them. This CDR3 is CAWSIGLVYGYTF. CDR3 coding DNA: TGTGCCTGGAGTATAGGACTGGTCTATGGCTACACCTTC. Complete variable domain (other parts from reference TRBV30 and TRBJ1-2): SQTIHQWPATLVQPVGSPLSLECTVEGTSNPNLYWYRQAAGRGLQLLFYSVGIGQISSEVPQNLSASRPQDRQFILSSKKLLLSDSGFYLCAWSIGLVYGYTFGSGTRLTVV.

The sample holds a few counts of this clone. V gene TRBV6-1 combines with J gene TRBJ2-6; 7 bases match TRBD1. The V and J ends lost 4 bases and 2 bases, in that order; junction bases with no gene match: 2. CDR1 and CDR2 from the germline V gene are MNHNS and SASEGT. The CDR3 covers 15 residues. The CDR3: CASSGDRAGANVLTF. DNA for the CDR3: TGTGCCAGCAGTGGCGACAGGGCTGGGGCCAACGTCCTGACTTTC.

This chain connects TRBV7-9 to TRBJ2-2, with 7 bases identical to TRBD1. Germline CDR1 SEHNR, CDR2 FQNEAQ (reference sequence). The V segment lost 3 bases and the J segment 5 bases; nucleotides outside the gene matches: 12. The CDR3 is made up of 17 amino acids. CDR3 protein: CASSFAGGPSGTGELFF. Written as DNA, the CDR3 is TGTGCCAGCAGCTTTGCAGGGGGACCCTCGGGGACCGGGGAGCTGTTTTTT.

The V and J genes are TRBV5-4 and TRBJ2-1; 10 nucleotides line up with TRBD2. CDR3 size: 15 residues. Germline V lookup: CDR1 SGHNT, CDR2 YYREEE (reference sequence). V lost 4 bases and J lost 7; bases outside the gene matches: 8. The CDR3 DNA is TGTGCCAGCAGCCCAAGCGGGGGGGCAAAGAATGAGCAGTTCTTC. The encoded protein is CASSPSGGAKNEQFF.

DNA for the CDR3: TGTGCCGGGCGACTAGCGGGAGCGTACAATGAGCAGTTCTTC. Amino acids: CAGRLAGAYNEQFF. The chain carries TRBV6-1 and TRBJ2-1, with 12 bases that match TRBD2. Trimming took 11 bases from V and 4 from J; bases not matched to a gene: 6. This CDR3 has 14 amino acids. Germline-derived CDR1 and CDR2 are MNHNS and SASEGT.

The rearrangement uses TRBV15 and TRBJ1-2; no clear D. Germline CDR1 LNHNV, CDR2 YYDKDF (reference sequence). The V end was cut by 0 bases, the J end by 2 bases, with 7 bases between. The length of the CDR3 is 14 residues. Here the CDR3 DNA reads TGTGCCACCAGCAGAGATCAACAAAACTATGGCTACACCTTC. It translates to CATSRDQQNYGYTF.

The chain couples TRBV5-1 to TRBJ2-1; D possibly corresponds to TRBD2 (7 bases). V was clipped by 5 bases and J by 5 bases, with 14 bases between them. Germline assignment: CDR1 SGHRS and CDR2 YFSETQ. This CDR3 spans 14 amino acids. CDR3 nucleotide sequence: TGCGCCAGCAGTCTAGCGGACAGAAACAATGAGCAGTTCTTC. Translation gives CASSLADRNNEQFF. Filled out from reference TRBV5-1 and TRBJ2-1, the complete variable domain reads KAGVTQTPRYLIKTRGQQVTLSCSPISGHRSVSWYQQTPGQGLQFLFEYFSETQRNKGNFPGRFSGRQFSNSRSEMNVSTLELGDSALYLCASSLADRNNEQFFGPGTRLTVL.

This sequence joins TRBV18 and TRBJ1-1, with 8 bases aligning to TRBD1. Germline V CDR1 and CDR2: KGHSH, LQKENI. The CDR3 is 13 amino acids. The CDR3 reads CAASTGGNTEAFF. The CDR3 coding sequence is TGTGCAGCTTCAACAGGGGGGAACACTGAAGCTTTCTTT.